This is a list of T cell receptor beta chains from one sample in a study of T-cell memory formation after mild COVID-19. TCRdb ran MiXCR on the 5' RACE reads and lists one entry per CDR3 protein. Among roughly 350,000 distinct CDR3 sequences listed, under 30% were seen once. Material: PBMCs or a T cell subset sorted from them (not recorded which). The receptors stem from an adult woman who had mild COVID-19 (a few samples of this study predate the infection). Cell type and time point are not known. The CDR3 runs from the conserved cysteine through the conserved F or W. The order of the fields is D gene, clone size, J gene, CDR3 length, V gene, CDR3 DNA, CDR3 protein. The D gene is left open where the match is weak. For some rows the clone size is stated as once, few or many, or as a class when expanded; others skip it.

d_call: .; clone_size: .; j_call: TRBJ2-7; cdr3_length: 15; v_call: TRBV15; cdr3_nt: TGTGCCACCAGCAGAGCCATAGATACAGGGTACGAGCAGTACTTC; cdr3_aa: CATSRAIDTGYEQYF
d_call: .; clone_size: few; j_call: TRBJ2-7; cdr3_length: 13; v_call: TRBV29-1; cdr3_nt: TGCAGCGTTGAAAAGGGTTCCTCCTACGAGCAGTACTTC; cdr3_aa: CSVEKGSSYEQYF
d_call: .; clone_size: .; j_call: TRBJ1-2; cdr3_length: 15; v_call: TRBV27; cdr3_nt: TGTGCCAGCAGACACTCCCCCCGAGGTGGCTATGGCTACACCTTC; cdr3_aa: CASRHSPRGGYGYTF
d_call: TRBD1; clone_size: .; j_call: TRBJ2-2; cdr3_length: 15; v_call: TRBV19; cdr3_nt: TGTGCCAGTAGTAGACAGGGGGCTGTCACCGGGGAGCTGTTTTTT; cdr3_aa: CASSRQGAVTGELFF
d_call: TRBD1; clone_size: .; j_call: TRBJ2-1; cdr3_length: 16; v_call: TRBV5-6; cdr3_nt: TGTGCCAGCAGCGGACGACAGGGGAGCTCCTACAATGAGCAGTTCTTC; cdr3_aa: CASSGRQGSSYNEQFF
d_call: TRBD1; clone_size: .; j_call: TRBJ2-5; cdr3_length: 12; v_call: TRBV29-1; cdr3_nt: TGCAGCGTTGAGACAGGGTGGGAGACCCAGTACTTC; cdr3_aa: CSVETGWETQYF
d_call: .; clone_size: .; j_call: TRBJ2-5; cdr3_length: 14; v_call: TRBV11-2; cdr3_nt: TGTGCCAGCAGCTCTATGCGGGTGCAAGAGACCCAGTACTTC; cdr3_aa: CASSSMRVQETQYF
d_call: TRBD1; clone_size: .; j_call: TRBJ1-4; cdr3_length: 15; v_call: TRBV5-1; cdr3_nt: TGCGACAGCAGCTTGGTCGGGACAGGGAGTGAAAAACTGTTTTTT; cdr3_aa: CDSSLVGTGSEKLFF
d_call: .; clone_size: .; j_call: TRBJ2-3; cdr3_length: 15; v_call: TRBV6-5; cdr3_nt: TGTGCCAGCAGTTCTGCGGGCTCCAGCGCAGATACGCAGTATTTT; cdr3_aa: CASSSAGSSADTQYF
d_call: .; clone_size: .; j_call: TRBJ2-7; cdr3_length: 14; v_call: TRBV27; cdr3_nt: TGTGCCAGCAGTCCAACGGACGGAACCTACGAGCAGTACTTC; cdr3_aa: CASSPTDGTYEQYF
d_call: .; clone_size: few; j_call: TRBJ2-7; cdr3_length: 14; v_call: TRBV20-1; cdr3_nt: TGCAGTGCTAGAGACGAGGAGTTCTCCTACGAGCAGTACTTC; cdr3_aa: CSARDEEFSYEQYF
d_call: TRBD1; clone_size: .; j_call: TRBJ1-5; cdr3_length: 15; v_call: TRBV6-6; cdr3_nt: TGTGCCAGCAGTGGGACAGGGGGCTTCAATCAGCCCCAGCATTTT; cdr3_aa: CASSGTGGFNQPQHF
d_call: .; clone_size: many; j_call: TRBJ1-1; cdr3_length: 14; v_call: TRBV7-9; cdr3_nt: TGTGCCAGCAGCCCCAGCCCCATGAACACTGAAGCTTTCTTT; cdr3_aa: CASSPSPMNTEAFF
d_call: .; clone_size: .; j_call: TRBJ2-2; cdr3_length: 15; v_call: TRBV6-2/TRBV6-3; cdr3_nt: TGTGCCAGCAGTTACCTGACTCCTAACACCGGGGAGCTGTTTTTT; cdr3_aa: CASSYLTPNTGELFF
d_call: .; clone_size: .; j_call: TRBJ1-2; cdr3_length: 12; v_call: TRBV29-1; cdr3_nt: TGCAGCGTCGTCGGGGGCTCCTATGGCTACACCTTC; cdr3_aa: CSVVGGSYGYTF
d_call: .; clone_size: .; j_call: TRBJ1-6; cdr3_length: 18; v_call: TRBV11-2; cdr3_nt: TGTGCCAGCAGCTTAGAAGGGGCAGGCGTATTCTATCGGTCACCCCTCCACTTT; cdr3_aa: CASSLEGAGVFYRSPLHF
d_call: .; clone_size: .; j_call: TRBJ2-7; cdr3_length: 14; v_call: TRBV12-3/TRBV12-4; cdr3_nt: TGTGCCAGCAGTTTCCGGGATTTAGGTTACGAGCAGTACTTC; cdr3_aa: CASSFRDLGYEQYF
d_call: TRBD1; clone_size: .; j_call: TRBJ1-2; cdr3_length: 19; v_call: TRBV7-6; cdr3_nt: TGTGCCAGCAGCCCTTACGCGGCGACAGGGGGCCTCTCATGGAATGGCTACACCTTC; cdr3_aa: CASSPYAATGGLSWNGYTF
d_call: .; clone_size: many; j_call: TRBJ2-5; cdr3_length: 11; v_call: TRBV12-3/TRBV12-4; cdr3_nt: TGTGCCAGCAGCTTAAAAGAGACCCAGTACTTC; cdr3_aa: CASSLKETQYF
d_call: TRBD2; clone_size: .; j_call: TRBJ2-7; cdr3_length: 17; v_call: TRBV4-2; cdr3_nt: TGTGCCAGCAGCCAAAAGGCTACTAGCGGGGGGGCTTACGAGCAGTACTTC; cdr3_aa: CASSQKATSGGAYEQYF
d_call: .; clone_size: .; j_call: TRBJ2-1; cdr3_length: 13; v_call: TRBV12-3/TRBV12-4; cdr3_nt: TGTGCCAGCAGTAAAGTTGGGTACAATGAGCAGTTCTTC; cdr3_aa: CASSKVGYNEQFF
d_call: .; clone_size: .; j_call: TRBJ1-2; cdr3_length: 12; v_call: TRBV29-1; cdr3_nt: TGCAGCGTTGAGGGTTCTAACTATGGCTACACCTTC; cdr3_aa: CSVEGSNYGYTF
d_call: .; clone_size: few; j_call: TRBJ1-2; cdr3_length: 14; v_call: TRBV7-3; cdr3_nt: TGTGCCAGCAGCTTAGACAGTTTTAACTATGGCTACACCTTC; cdr3_aa: CASSLDSFNYGYTF
d_call: TRBD1; clone_size: .; j_call: TRBJ1-2; cdr3_length: 14; v_call: TRBV18; cdr3_nt: TGTGCCAGCTCACCGGGACAGGGAACCTATGGCTACACCTTC; cdr3_aa: CASSPGQGTYGYTF
d_call: TRBD2; clone_size: few; j_call: TRBJ2-1; cdr3_length: 17; v_call: TRBV7-6; cdr3_nt: TGTGCCAGCAGCTTTATATTTGGGGGGGGTTCCTACAATGAGCAGTTCTTC; cdr3_aa: CASSFIFGGGSYNEQFF
d_call: .; clone_size: .; j_call: TRBJ2-7; cdr3_length: 16; v_call: TRBV6-1; cdr3_nt: TGTGCCAGCAAGACCTCCGGGACTGAGTTTGTAAGGGAGCAGTACTTC; cdr3_aa: CASKTSGTEFVREQYF
d_call: .; clone_size: .; j_call: TRBJ1-4; cdr3_length: 14; v_call: TRBV20-1; cdr3_nt: TGCAGTGCTAGAGGTGCGGGCTCGGGGGAAAAACTGTTTTTT; cdr3_aa: CSARGAGSGEKLFF
d_call: .; clone_size: .; j_call: TRBJ1-4; cdr3_length: 15; v_call: TRBV9; cdr3_nt: TGTGCCAGCAATTCCCGGGGCAGGGGCGATGAAAAACTGTTTTTT; cdr3_aa: CASNSRGRGDEKLFF
d_call: .; clone_size: .; j_call: TRBJ1-5; cdr3_length: 14; v_call: TRBV7-8; cdr3_nt: TGTGCCAGCAGCGCGGACAGTGGGGATCAGCCCCAGCATTTT; cdr3_aa: CASSADSGDQPQHF
d_call: .; clone_size: few; j_call: TRBJ2-6; cdr3_length: 16; v_call: TRBV7-6; cdr3_nt: TGTGCCAGCAGCCGGAGGCAGAGCTCTGGGGCCAACGTCCTGACTTTC; cdr3_aa: CASSRRQSSGANVLTF
d_call: .; clone_size: .; j_call: TRBJ2-7; cdr3_length: 15; v_call: TRBV1; cdr3_nt: TGCACCAGCAGCCAAGAATCTAGCATAGTAGACGAGCAGTACTTC; cdr3_aa: CTSSQESSIVDEQYF
d_call: .; clone_size: few; j_call: TRBJ2-5; cdr3_length: 15; v_call: TRBV7-2; cdr3_nt: TGTGCCAGCAGCCGCGGACTCTTAGGCAAGGAGACCCAGTACTTC; cdr3_aa: CASSRGLLGKETQYF
d_call: TRBD1; clone_size: .; j_call: TRBJ1-6; cdr3_length: 16; v_call: TRBV6-6; cdr3_nt: TGTGCCAGCAGTTTCGTGACAGGGGGCGATTGGTCACCCCTCCACTTT; cdr3_aa: CASSFVTGGDWSPLHF
d_call: TRBD2; clone_size: .; j_call: TRBJ2-1; cdr3_length: 21; v_call: TRBV3-1; cdr3_nt: TGTGCCAGCAGCCCAAGACTAGCGGGAGTAGGAGGGGGGAGCTCCTACAATGAGCAGTTCTTC; cdr3_aa: CASSPRLAGVGGGSSYNEQFF
d_call: .; clone_size: .; j_call: TRBJ2-1; cdr3_length: 13; v_call: TRBV7-9; cdr3_nt: TGTGCCAGCAGCTCCGGAGTTGTTGATGAGCAGTTCTTC; cdr3_aa: CASSSGVVDEQFF
d_call: .; clone_size: .; j_call: TRBJ2-7; cdr3_length: 14; v_call: TRBV5-1; cdr3_nt: TGCGCCAGCAGCTTCGGCGATAGCTCCTACGAGCAGTACTTC; cdr3_aa: CASSFGDSSYEQYF
d_call: .; clone_size: .; j_call: TRBJ2-5; cdr3_length: 14; v_call: TRBV12-3/TRBV12-4; cdr3_nt: TGTGCCAGCACCCCGAGGGGGGTAATCGAGACCCAGTACTTC; cdr3_aa: CASTPRGVIETQYF
d_call: .; clone_size: .; j_call: TRBJ1-1; cdr3_length: 11; v_call: TRBV10-3; cdr3_nt: TGTGCCATCAGTGAGGGTCTTGAAGCTTTCTTT; cdr3_aa: CAISEGLEAFF
d_call: .; clone_size: few; j_call: TRBJ2-3; cdr3_length: 11; v_call: TRBV20-1; cdr3_nt: TGCAGTGCTAGAGGGGGAGATACGCAGTATTTT; cdr3_aa: CSARGGDTQYF
d_call: TRBD1; clone_size: few; j_call: TRBJ2-2; cdr3_length: 17; v_call: TRBV4-1; cdr3_nt: TGCGCCAGCAGCCACCTACTTGGACAGGGGGACACCGGGGAGCTGTTTTTT; cdr3_aa: CASSHLLGQGDTGELFF
d_call: .; clone_size: .; j_call: TRBJ2-3; cdr3_length: 16; v_call: TRBV5-1; cdr3_nt: TGCGCCAGCAGCTTGGCCGTGGCGGGCGGCACAGATACGCAGTATTTT; cdr3_aa: CASSLAVAGGTDTQYF
d_call: .; clone_size: .; j_call: TRBJ1-5; cdr3_length: 13; v_call: TRBV10-1; cdr3_nt: TGCGCCAGCAGGGAAAGAGGGAACCAGCCCCAGCATTTT; cdr3_aa: CASRERGNQPQHF
d_call: TRBD2; clone_size: few; j_call: TRBJ2-3; cdr3_length: 15; v_call: TRBV7-2; cdr3_nt: TGTGCCTCTAACGGGGCTAGCGGGAGGACAGATACGCAGTATTTT; cdr3_aa: CASNGASGRTDTQYF
d_call: TRBD2; clone_size: few; j_call: TRBJ2-1; cdr3_length: 13; v_call: TRBV20-1; cdr3_nt: TGCAGTGCTAGAGTAGCGGGAGACGGTGAGCAGTTCTTC; cdr3_aa: CSARVAGDGEQFF
d_call: .; clone_size: few; j_call: TRBJ2-7; cdr3_length: 17; v_call: TRBV4-2; cdr3_nt: TGTGCCAGCAGCCAAGAGAGCCGGGGAGCCTCCAGGGGTGAGCAGTACTTC; cdr3_aa: CASSQESRGASRGEQYF
d_call: TRBD1; clone_size: .; j_call: TRBJ2-3; cdr3_length: 14; v_call: TRBV20-1; cdr3_nt: TGCAGTGCCGGGCAAGGGACAGGGGAGAGTACGCAGTATTTT; cdr3_aa: CSAGQGTGESTQYF
d_call: .; clone_size: few; j_call: TRBJ1-1; cdr3_length: 13; v_call: TRBV4-1; cdr3_nt: TGCGCCAGTCAACAGGGCGCGGGGGCTGAAGCTTTCTTT; cdr3_aa: CASQQGAGAEAFF
d_call: TRBD2; clone_size: many; j_call: TRBJ2-3; cdr3_length: 17; v_call: TRBV4-1; cdr3_nt: TGCGCCAGCAGCCTCCTTGCTAGCGGGGGGGCGGGAGATACGCAGTATTTT; cdr3_aa: CASSLLASGGAGDTQYF